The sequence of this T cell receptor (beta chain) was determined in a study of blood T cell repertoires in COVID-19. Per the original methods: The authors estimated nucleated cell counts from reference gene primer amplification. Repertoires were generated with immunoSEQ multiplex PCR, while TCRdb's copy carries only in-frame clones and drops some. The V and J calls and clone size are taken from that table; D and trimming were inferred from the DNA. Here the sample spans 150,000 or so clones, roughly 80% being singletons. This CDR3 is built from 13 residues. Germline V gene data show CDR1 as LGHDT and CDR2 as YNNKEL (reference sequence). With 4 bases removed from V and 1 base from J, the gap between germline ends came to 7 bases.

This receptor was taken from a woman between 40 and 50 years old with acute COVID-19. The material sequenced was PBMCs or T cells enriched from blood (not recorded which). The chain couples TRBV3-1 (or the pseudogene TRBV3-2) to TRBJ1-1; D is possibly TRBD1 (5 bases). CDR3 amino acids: CASSRGGNTEAFF. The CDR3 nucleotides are TGTGCCAGCAGCCGCGGGGGGAACACTGAAGCTTTCTTT.